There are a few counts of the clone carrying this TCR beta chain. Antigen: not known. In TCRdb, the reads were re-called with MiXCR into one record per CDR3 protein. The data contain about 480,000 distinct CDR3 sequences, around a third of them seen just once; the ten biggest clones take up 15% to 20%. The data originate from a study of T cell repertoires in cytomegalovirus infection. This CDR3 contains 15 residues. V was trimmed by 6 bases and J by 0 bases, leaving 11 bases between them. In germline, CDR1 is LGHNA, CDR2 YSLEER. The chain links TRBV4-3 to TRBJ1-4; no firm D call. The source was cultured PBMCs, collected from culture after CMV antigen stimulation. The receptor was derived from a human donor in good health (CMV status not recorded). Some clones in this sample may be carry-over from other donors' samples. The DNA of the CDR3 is TGCGCCAGCAGTTTCAACCCCACAACTAATGAAAAACTGTTTTTT. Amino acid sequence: CASSFNPTTNEKLFF.